Included here is one T cell receptor beta chain sequence, with context. Its antigen is unknown. The sample originates from a study of response to subunit inactivated influenza vaccine. General study points: It was the authors' suggestion that each seasonal influenza vaccination recruits few new T cells.

Per germline, CDR1 MNHEY and CDR2 SVGEGT. V was pared by 6 bases and J by 1 base, with 9 bases of the junction left unmatched. This CDR3 region has 15 residues. TCRdb fed the RT-PCR reads into MiXCR, producing one record per CDR3 protein. The sample lists 550,000 to 800,000 distinct CDR3 sequences; 15% to 18% were seen once. The starting material was PBMCs from blood, obtained 12 days after vaccination. The chain is built from TRBV6-2 or TRBV6-3 and TRBJ2-7, with 7 bases matching TRBD1. This receptor was obtained from a man in his forties or fifties who received an inactivated influenza vaccine. The CDR3 protein is CASSRPNRGSYEQYF. The CDR3 DNA sequence: TGTGCCAGCAGCCGACCTAACAGGGGATCCTACGAGCAGTACTTC.